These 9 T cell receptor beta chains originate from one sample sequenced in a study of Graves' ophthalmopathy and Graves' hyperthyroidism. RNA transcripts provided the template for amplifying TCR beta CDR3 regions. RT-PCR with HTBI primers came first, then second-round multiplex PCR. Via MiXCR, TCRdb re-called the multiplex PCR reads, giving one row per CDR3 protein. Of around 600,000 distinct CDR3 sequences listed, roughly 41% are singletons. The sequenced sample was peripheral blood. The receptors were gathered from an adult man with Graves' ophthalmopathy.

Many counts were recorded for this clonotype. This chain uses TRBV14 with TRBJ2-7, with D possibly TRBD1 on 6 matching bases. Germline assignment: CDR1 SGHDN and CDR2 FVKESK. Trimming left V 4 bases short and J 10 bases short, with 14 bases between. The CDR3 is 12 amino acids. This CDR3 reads CASSRSPGEQYF. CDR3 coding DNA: TGTGCCAGCAGCCGCTCCCCAGGGGAACAGTACTTC.

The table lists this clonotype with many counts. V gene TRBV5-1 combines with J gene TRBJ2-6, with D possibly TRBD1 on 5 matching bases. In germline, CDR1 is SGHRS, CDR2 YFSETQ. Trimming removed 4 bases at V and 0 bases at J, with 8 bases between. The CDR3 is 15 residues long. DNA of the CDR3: TGCGCCAGCAGCCCGGACAACTCTGGGGCCAACGTCCTGACTTTC. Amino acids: CASSPDNSGANVLTF.

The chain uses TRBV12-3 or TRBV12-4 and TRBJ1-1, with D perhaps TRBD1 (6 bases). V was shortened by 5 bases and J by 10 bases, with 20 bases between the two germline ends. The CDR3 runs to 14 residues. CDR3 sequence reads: CASSPRQASRSAFF. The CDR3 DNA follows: TGTGCCAGCAGTCCTAGACAGGCTAGCCGGTCAGCTTTCTTT.

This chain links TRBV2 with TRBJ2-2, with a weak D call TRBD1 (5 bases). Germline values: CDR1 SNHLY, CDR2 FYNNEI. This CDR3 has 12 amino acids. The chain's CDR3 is CARVRDTGELFF. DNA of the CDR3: TGTGCTAGGGTCAGGGACACCGGGGAGCTGTTTTTT.

The CDR3 region is CASSSGLAGGNEQFF. CDR3 bases: TGTGCCAGCAGCTCCGGACTAGCGGGAGGGAATGAGCAGTTCTTC. The chain recombines TRBV7-9 with TRBJ2-1; 15 bases fit TRBD2. The ends lost 4 bases at V and 7 bases at J; junction bases unmatched: 2. CDR3 length: 15 residues. Germline V gene sequence: CDR1 SEHNR, CDR2 FQNEAQ (reference sequence).

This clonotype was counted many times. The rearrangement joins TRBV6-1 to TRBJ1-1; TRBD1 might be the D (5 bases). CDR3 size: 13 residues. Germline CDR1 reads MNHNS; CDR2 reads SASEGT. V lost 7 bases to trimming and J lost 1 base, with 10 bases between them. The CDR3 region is CASTAGRNTEAFF. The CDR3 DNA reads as TGTGCCAGCACAGCAGGGAGGAACACTGAAGCTTTCTTT.

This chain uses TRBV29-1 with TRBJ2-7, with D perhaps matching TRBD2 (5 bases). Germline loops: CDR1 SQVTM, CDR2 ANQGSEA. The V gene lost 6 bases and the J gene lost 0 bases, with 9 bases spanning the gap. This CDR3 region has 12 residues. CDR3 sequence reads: CSVHRDSYEQYF. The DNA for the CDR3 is TGCAGCGTGCACCGGGACTCCTACGAGCAGTACTTC.

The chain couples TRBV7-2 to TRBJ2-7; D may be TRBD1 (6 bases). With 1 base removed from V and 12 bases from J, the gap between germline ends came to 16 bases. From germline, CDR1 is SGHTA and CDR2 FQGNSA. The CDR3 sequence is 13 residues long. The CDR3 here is CASSLGLGGQPYF. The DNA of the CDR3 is TGTGCCAGCAGCTTAGGTTTGGGCGGACAGCCGTACTTC.

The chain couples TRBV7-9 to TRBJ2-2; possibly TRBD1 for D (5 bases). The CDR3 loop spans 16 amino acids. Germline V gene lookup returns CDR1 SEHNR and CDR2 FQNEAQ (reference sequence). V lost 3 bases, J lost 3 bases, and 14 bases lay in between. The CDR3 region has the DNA TGTGCCAGCAGCTTTTATCTCGGACATGACACCGGGGAGCTGTTTTTT. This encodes CASSFYLGHDTGELFF.